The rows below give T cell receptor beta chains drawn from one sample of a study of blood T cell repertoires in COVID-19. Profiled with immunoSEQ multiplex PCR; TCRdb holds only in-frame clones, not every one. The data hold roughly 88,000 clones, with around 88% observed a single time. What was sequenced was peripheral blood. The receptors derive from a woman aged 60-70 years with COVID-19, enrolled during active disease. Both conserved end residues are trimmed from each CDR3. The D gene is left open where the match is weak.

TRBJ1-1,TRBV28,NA,ASSLTRVVTEAF
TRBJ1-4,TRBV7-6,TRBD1,ASSPIDRGLHGKLF
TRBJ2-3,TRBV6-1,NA,ASSEARLGYSTDTQY
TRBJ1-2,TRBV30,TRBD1,AWSFGQGANYGYT
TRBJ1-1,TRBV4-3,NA,ASPVAGTLNTEAF
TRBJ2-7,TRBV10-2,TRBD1,ASSVPGTALVQY
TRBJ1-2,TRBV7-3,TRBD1,ASSPGQGYGYT
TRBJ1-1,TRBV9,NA,ASSVEARSTEAF
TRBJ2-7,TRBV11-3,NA,ASSLGPREVEQY
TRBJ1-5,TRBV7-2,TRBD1,ASSPTGGSQPQH
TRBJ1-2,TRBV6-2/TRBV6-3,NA,ASSPQGYGYT
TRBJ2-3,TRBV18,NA,ASSPLLTSTDTQY
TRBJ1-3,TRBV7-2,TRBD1,ASSSGQLVSGNTIY
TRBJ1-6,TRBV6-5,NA,ASREMSSYNSPLH
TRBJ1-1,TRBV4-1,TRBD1,ASSFSTGGAGGTEAF
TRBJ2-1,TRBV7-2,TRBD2,ASSLEIGLAGAEQF
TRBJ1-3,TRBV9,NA,ASSVFSSGNTIY
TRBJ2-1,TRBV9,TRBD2,ASSATSGVSYNEQF
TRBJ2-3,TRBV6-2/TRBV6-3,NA,ASSFYGRGDPADTQY
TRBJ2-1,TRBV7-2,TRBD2,ASSFRRGGYNEQF
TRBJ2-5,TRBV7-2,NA,ASSLVLTGVQETQY